A single sample is the source of the 21 T cell receptor beta chains below, sequenced in a study of beta chain features in type 1 diabetes. The study reverse transcribed the entire isolated RNA, so it sequenced expressed TCRB transcripts. Data came from immunoSEQ multiplex PCR; TCRdb stores just in-frame clones and leaves some out. The table includes a few hundred thousand clones, 25% to 35% detected once. Sample: central memory CD4+ T cells from blood. All receptors derive from a man aged 25-40 years in good health.

The chain carries TRBV5-1 and TRBJ1-1; D is ambiguous. This CDR3 region has 14 residues. Germline values: CDR1 SGHRS, CDR2 YFSETQ. V lost 2 bases and J lost 0, with 8 bases in between. CDR3 region: CASSFGGVNTEAFF. The CDR3 nucleotides read TGCGCCAGCAGCTTCGGTGGGGTGAACACTGAAGCTTTCTTT. Using reference TRBV5-1 and TRBJ1-1 for the parts outside the CDR3, the full variable domain is KAGVTQTPRYLIKTRGQQVTLSCSPISGHRSVSWYQQTPGQGLQFLFEYFSETQRNKGNFPGRFSGRQFSNSRSEMNVSTLELGDSALYLCASSFGGVNTEAFFGQGTRLTVV.

There are a few counts of this clone. The genes are TRBV5-4 and TRBJ2-4; 8 bases line up with TRBD1. Unmatched junction bases numbered 11, after V lost 2 bases and J lost 4 bases. The CDR3 has 17 amino acids. The germline CDR1 and CDR2 sequences are SGHNT and YYREEE (reference sequence). As DNA, the CDR3 is TGTGCCAGCAGCTTATCCTCCGGGACAGGAGGGAAAAACATTCAGTACTTC. Its translation: CASSLSSGTGGKNIQYF.

The V and J genes are TRBV23-1 and TRBJ2-1, with D perhaps matching TRBD1 (7 bases). TRBV23-1 carries the ORF label, with uncertain function. The ends were cut back, 4 bases at V and 7 bases at J, with 17 bases in the middle. The CDR3 has 15 residues. CDR3 region: CASSPTGPGGNEQFF. CDR3 sequence (DNA): TGCGCCAGCAGTCCCACGGGACCAGGGGGGAATGAGCAGTTCTTC.

The rearrangement uses TRBV30 and TRBJ1-2; TRBD1 might be the D (5 bases). This CDR3 region has 12 residues. Germline CDR1 reads GTSNPN; CDR2 reads SVGIG (reference sequence). Trimming shortened V by 4 bases and J by 8 bases, and 14 bases separated the two germline ends. CDR3 residues: CAWNRPRGGYTF. DNA of the CDR3: TGTGCCTGGAACCGCCCCCGGGGGGGCTACACCTTC.

The rearrangement uses TRBV30 and TRBJ2-3, with a tentative D call TRBD1 (5 bases). The germline V and J ends were trimmed by 2 bases and 10 bases, with 13 bases remaining between them. CDR1 is GTSNPN and CDR2 is SVGIG in the germline V gene (reference sequence). The CDR3 runs 12 residues. The DNA for the CDR3 is TGTGCCTGGAGTTCCACAGGCGGCCCGCAGTATTTT. It specifies CAWSSTGGPQYF.

This clone came up once. This chain connects TRBV11-2 to TRBJ2-1, with 11 bases that match TRBD1. The CDR3 has 16 residues. CDR1 and CDR2 from the germline V gene are SGHAT and FQNNGV. Losses at the gene ends were 5 bases for V and 4 bases for J; bases not matched to a gene: 7. The CDR3 region has the DNA TGTGCCAGCAGCAACCGGGACAGGGGGATTTACAATGAGCAGTTCTTC. Translated, it gives CASSNRDRGIYNEQFF.

This clone was found once. J is TRBJ2-6 and V is TRBV9; 8 bases are a match to TRBD1. The CDR3 has 16 residues. Germline lookup yields CDR1 SGDLS and CDR2 YYNGEE. The V segment lost 4 bases and the J segment 4 bases; nucleotides outside the gene matches: 7. The CDR3 reads CASSSRTGSGANVLTF. As DNA, the CDR3 is TGTGCCAGCAGCTCCCGGACAGGGTCCGGGGCCAACGTCCTGACTTTC.

The chain carries TRBV30 and TRBJ1-1, with D perhaps matching TRBD1 (5 bases). Germline loops: CDR1 GTSNPN, CDR2 SVGIG (reference sequence). Trimming shortened V by 3 bases and J by 5 bases, and 19 bases separated the two germline ends. The CDR3 runs 15 residues. The DNA of the CDR3 is TGTGCCTGGAGCCCCCCGCGGGGGTTAAGGACTGAAGCTTTCTTT. It is translated as CAWSPPRGLRTEAFF. Full variable domain (outside the CDR3, taken from reference TRBV30 and TRBJ1-1): SQTIHQWPATLVQPVGSPLSLECTVEGTSNPNLYWYRQAAGRGLQLLFYSVGIGQISSEVPQNLSASRPQDRQFILSSKKLLLSDSGFYLCAWSPPRGLRTEAFFGQGTRLTVV.

This clone was counted a few times. The chain recombines TRBV7-9 with TRBJ2-1, with 7 bases fitting TRBD2. Looked up from germline, CDR1 is SEHNR and CDR2 is FQNEAQ (reference sequence). The CDR3 runs 16 residues. Trimming at V came to 4 bases and at J to 5 bases, leaving 11 bases not matched to a gene. DNA for the CDR3: TGTGCCAGCAGCTGGGAGGGGCTAGCGCTAAACAATGAGCAGTTCTTC. Translation: CASSWEGLALNNEQFF.

This clone occurred a few times. This rearrangement joins TRBV10-3 to TRBJ2-7; the match to TRBD2 covers 9 bases. This CDR3 has 15 amino acids. With V trimmed by 3 bases and J by 2 bases, 5 bases remained unmatched. The V gene's germline CDR1 is ENHRY and CDR2 SYGVKD. The CDR3: CAISDAVAGAYEQYF. The CDR3 nucleotides are TGTGCCATCAGTGATGCGGTAGCGGGAGCCTACGAGCAGTACTTC.

This clone was picked up a small number of times. This chain connects TRBV30 to TRBJ1-4; D is ambiguous. This CDR3 region has 14 residues. The V gene's germline CDR1 is GTSNPN and CDR2 SVGIG (reference sequence). V lost 1 base and J lost 4, with 10 bases in between. CDR3 DNA: TGTGCCTGGAGTGGACGGAGGGTTAATGAAAAACTGTTTTTT. This encodes CAWSGRRVNEKLFF.

The V gene is TRBV6-5, the J gene TRBJ1-4; possibly TRBD1 for D (5 bases). Germline lookup yields CDR1 MNHEY and CDR2 SVGAGI. This CDR3 comprises 15 residues. The V end lost 6 bases, the J end lost 2 bases, and 13 bases lay between the germline ends. The CDR3 nucleotides are TGTGCCAGCAGCCCCCCCGGGGCGACTAATGAAAAACTGTTTTTT. Translation gives CASSPPGATNEKLFF.

As DNA, the CDR3 is TGCAGCGTCCGTACTGGTGGACTCTATGGCTACACCTTC. This sequence encodes CSVRTGGLYGYTF. The chain uses TRBV29-1 and TRBJ1-2; D is ambiguous. In germline, CDR1 is SQVTM, CDR2 ANQGSEA. The V end lost 6 bases, the J end lost 4 bases, and 15 bases lay between the germline ends. The CDR3 covers 13 residues.

This clone was counted only a few times. The chain combines TRBV7-8 with TRBJ1-6; no clear D gene. Germline CDR1 reads SGHVS; CDR2 reads FQNEAQ. The V gene lost 4 bases and the J gene lost 2 bases, with 21 bases spanning the gap. The CDR3 loop spans 19 amino acids. CDR3 bases: TGTGCCAGCAGCTACGGCGATAGGGCCGCCGCCGCCTATAATTCACCCCTCCACTTT. It specifies CASSYGDRAAAAYNSPLHF.

This clone was detected a few times. This sequence joins TRBV29-1 and TRBJ2-2, with D possibly being TRBD2 (5 bases). Germline CDR1 and CDR2: SQVTM and ANQGSEA. The CDR3 has 13 residues. Trimming removed 8 bases from V and 2 bases from J, with 12 bases in between. The CDR3 sequence: CSLRASNTGELFF. The CDR3, as DNA: TGCAGCCTTAGGGCTAGCAACACCGGGGAGCTGTTTTTT.

This clone has only a few counts. V gene TRBV9 combines with J gene TRBJ2-3, with D hard to call. Germline V gene lookup returns CDR1 SGDLS and CDR2 YYNGEE. Trimming stripped 0 bases from V and 3 bases from J, with 8 bases between. This CDR3 is built from 14 residues. The CDR3 reads CASSVATVTDTQYF. CDR3 nucleotide sequence: TGTGCCAGCAGCGTAGCTACTGTAACAGATACGCAGTATTTT.

The chain links TRBV4-2 to TRBJ1-2; D gene unclear. The CDR3 is 13 amino acids. V was clipped by 0 bases and J by 4 bases, with 6 bases between them. Germline assignment: CDR1 LGHNA and CDR2 YNFKEQ. The CDR3 DNA reads TGTGCCAGCAGCCAAGAGGGAGTCTATGGCTACACCTTC. Residues: CASSQEGVYGYTF.

Of note for this clone: The same CDR3 can be traced to other DNA sequences in this sample. The chain is built from TRBV7-2 and TRBJ2-5; D is possibly TRBD2 (5 bases). V shed 1 base and J shed 1 base, with 7 bases lying between them. The germline CDR1 and CDR2 sequences are SGHTA and FQGNSA. The CDR3 loop spans 14 amino acids. As DNA, the CDR3 is TGTGCCAGCAGCTTAGTAGGAGGCCAAGAGACCCAGTACTTC. It codes for CASSLVGGQETQYF.

V is TRBV10-3 and J is TRBJ2-6; no definite D call. V lost 0 bases and J lost 2, with 2 bases in between. This CDR3 has 14 amino acids. Germline V gives CDR1 ENHRY, CDR2 SYGVKD. CDR3 in DNA: TGTGCCATCAGTGAGTCAGCTGGGGCCAACGTCCTGACTTTC. This sequence encodes CAISESAGANVLTF.

This chain links TRBV2 with TRBJ2-3; D is undetermined. The germline V gene has CDR1 SNHLY and CDR2 FYNNEI. V lost 7 bases, J lost 2 bases, and 10 bases lay in between. This CDR3 is built from 13 residues. The CDR3 bases are TGTGCCAGCAACCTAGGCTCCACAGATACGCAGTATTTT. This gives the protein CASNLGSTDTQYF.

The chain uses TRBV7-2 and TRBJ2-7; D not resolved. The V end was cut by 2 bases, the J end by 2 bases, with 10 bases between. Germline CDR1 SGHTA, CDR2 FQGNSA. The CDR3 is 14 residues long. The CDR3 DNA sequence: TGTGCCAGCAGCTTAACATACAACACCTACGAGCAGTACTTC. It codes for CASSLTYNTYEQYF.